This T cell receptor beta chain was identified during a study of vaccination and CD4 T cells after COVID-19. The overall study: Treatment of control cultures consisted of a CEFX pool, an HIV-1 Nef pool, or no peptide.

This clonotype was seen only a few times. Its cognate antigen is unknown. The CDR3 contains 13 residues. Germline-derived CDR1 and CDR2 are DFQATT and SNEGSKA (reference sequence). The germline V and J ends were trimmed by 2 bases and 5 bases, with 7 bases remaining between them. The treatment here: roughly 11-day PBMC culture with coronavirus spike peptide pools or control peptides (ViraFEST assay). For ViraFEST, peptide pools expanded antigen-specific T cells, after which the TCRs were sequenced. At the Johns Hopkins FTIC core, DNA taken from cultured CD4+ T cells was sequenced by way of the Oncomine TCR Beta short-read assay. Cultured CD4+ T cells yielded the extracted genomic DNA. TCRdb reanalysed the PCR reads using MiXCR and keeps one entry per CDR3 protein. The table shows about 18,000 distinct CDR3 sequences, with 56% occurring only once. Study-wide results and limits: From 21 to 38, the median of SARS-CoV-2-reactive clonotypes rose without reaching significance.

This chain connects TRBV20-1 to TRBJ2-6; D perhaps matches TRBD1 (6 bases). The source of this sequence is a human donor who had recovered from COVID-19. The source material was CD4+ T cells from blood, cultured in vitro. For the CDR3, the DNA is TGCAGTGCTAGACAGGGGCGGGCCAACGTCCTGACTTTC. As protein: CSARQGRANVLTF.